A single sample gave rise to the 24 T cell receptor beta chains below, sequenced in a study of PD-L1 blockade in urothelial cancer. Sequencing was performed with immunoSEQ multiplex PCR; in TCRdb, only in-frame clones are kept and a portion is missing. The sample has around 130,000 clones, about 81% seen once; the top ten hold about 2.9%. Time point noted: pretreatment peripheral blood. Sequencing was performed on PBMCs, taken around atezolizumab (anti-PD-L1) treatment. All receptors come from a man in his forties or fifties with urothelial cancer.

The chain combines TRBV28 with TRBJ2-5; unclear D gene. CDR3 length: 12 amino acids. CDR1 and CDR2 from the germline V gene are MDHEN and SYDVKM. Trimming removed 8 bases from V and 4 bases from J, with 11 bases in between. The CDR3 DNA reads TGTGCCAGCTGGGCAGTCCGAGAGACCCAGTACTTC. Residues: CASWAVRETQYF.

V is TRBV7-2 and J is TRBJ2-7, with a tentative D call TRBD1 (6 bases). Germline CDR1 reads SGHTA; CDR2 reads FQGNSA. The CDR3 has 14 residues. Trimming stripped 6 bases from V and 3 bases from J, with 15 bases between. This CDR3 is CASSSVGGSYEQYF. Written as DNA, the CDR3 is TGTGCCAGCAGTTCCGTTGGGGGCAGCTACGAGCAGTACTTC.

This clone was counted between two and nine times. The chain combines TRBV6-1 with TRBJ1-1, with TRBD1 identical over 8 bases. With V trimmed by 2 bases and J by 4 bases, 6 bases remained unmatched. Germline lookup yields CDR1 MNHNS and CDR2 SASEGT. The CDR3 spans 15 residues. CDR3 loop: CASSENRGLSTEAFF. CDR3 in DNA: TGTGCCAGCAGTGAAAACAGGGGGTTGAGCACTGAAGCTTTCTTT.

The chain recombines TRBV19 with TRBJ2-1; the match to TRBD2 covers 8 bases. The length of the CDR3 is 14 residues. The V gene's germline CDR1 is LNHDA and CDR2 SQIVND (reference sequence). The ends lost 7 bases at V and 3 bases at J; junction bases unmatched: 5. The CDR3, as DNA: TGTGCCAGTAAGGAGACTAGCGTCTACAATGAGCAGTTCTTC. Translating it yields CASKETSVYNEQFF.

CDR3 sequence: CASSQLVTGADEQYF. The DNA for the CDR3 is TGTGCCAGCAGCCAGCTTGTGACAGGGGCGGACGAGCAGTACTTC. The V and J genes are TRBV14 and TRBJ2-7, with 8 bases matching TRBD1. J was trimmed by 5 bases and V by 3 bases; bases with no gene match: 9. The CDR3 is 15 amino acids. Germline CDR1 and CDR2: SGHDN and FVKESK.

The chain combines TRBV7-8 with TRBJ2-7, with a possible D match to TRBD2 (5 bases). Germline loops: CDR1 SGHVS, CDR2 FQNEAQ. Trimming stripped 2 bases from V and 2 bases from J, with 7 bases between. There are 13 residues in the CDR3. CDR3 sequence (DNA): TGTGCCAGCAGCTTACGGGAAACCTACGAGCAGTACTTC. Protein product: CASSLRETYEQYF.

A few counts support this clone. The chain uses TRBV18 and TRBJ1-6; D is perhaps TRBD1 (6 bases). There are 17 residues in the CDR3. Germline lookup yields CDR1 KGHSH and CDR2 LQKENI. Trimming took off 2 bases at V and 2 bases at J, with 13 bases between the two ends. CDR3 coding DNA: TGTGCCAGCTCACCAGTCCCAGGGGCGACCTATAATTCACCCCTCCACTTT. It yields the protein CASSPVPGATYNSPLHF.

The chain combines TRBV2 with TRBJ1-5; TRBD1 matches at 10 bases. The CDR3 consists of 15 residues. Germline V gives CDR1 SNHLY, CDR2 FYNNEI. The junction had 8 bases not matched to a gene; V was cut back by 6 bases and J by 6 bases. The CDR3 region has the DNA TGTGCCAGCAGGGAGACAGGGGGCGCGGGTCAGCCCCAGCATTTT. This encodes CASRETGGAGQPQHF.

The genes are TRBV5-1 and TRBJ2-7, with TRBD2 matching over 11 bases. Germline V gives CDR1 SGHRS, CDR2 YFSETQ. J lost 2 bases, V lost 3 bases, and 16 bases had no gene match. The CDR3 is 19 amino acids. The CDR3 spells CASSSRRGGLAEGAYEQYF. The DNA of the CDR3 is TGCGCCAGCAGCTCCCGGAGGGGGGGACTAGCGGAGGGGGCCTACGAGCAGTACTTC. The entire variable domain, with the rest obtained from reference TRBV5-1 and TRBJ2-7, is as follows: KAGVTQTPRYLIKTRGQQVTLSCSPISGHRSVSWYQQTPGQGLQFLFEYFSETQRNKGNFPGRFSGRQFSNSRSEMNVSTLELGDSALYLCASSSRRGGLAEGAYEQYFGPGTRLTVT.

The gene calls are TRBV9 and TRBJ2-2; D unresolved. The ends were cut back, 3 bases at V and 6 bases at J, with 6 bases in the middle. Germline lookup yields CDR1 SGDLS and CDR2 YYNGEE. The CDR3 has 12 amino acids. DNA of the CDR3: TGTGCCAGCAGCGCCGGTCCCGGGGAGCTGTTTTTT. Translated, it gives CASSAGPGELFF.

The V and J genes are TRBV5-5 and TRBJ1-4; weak D call: TRBD1 (5 bases). The germline CDR1 and CDR2 sequences are SGHKS and YYEKEE (reference sequence). The CDR3 extends over 14 amino acids. V was clipped by 1 base and J by 7 bases, with 11 bases between them. CDR3 sequence reads: CASSLPGLSEKLFF. The CDR3 DNA reads TGTGCCAGCAGCTTGCCAGGGTTGAGTGAAAAACTGTTTTTT.

V gene TRBV14 combines with J gene TRBJ1-3, with 9 bases identical to TRBD1. The CDR3 has 13 residues. Germline V CDR1 and CDR2: SGHDN, FVKESK. V lost 4 bases and J lost 8; bases outside the gene matches: 3. CDR3: CASSPRTGDTIYF. CDR3 nucleotide sequence: TGTGCCAGCAGCCCCAGGACAGGGGACACCATATATTTT.

The genes are TRBV5-8 and TRBJ2-1; D gene unclear. CDR1 is SGHTS and CDR2 is YDEGEE in the germline V gene. Trimming removed 5 bases at V and 0 bases at J, with 15 bases between. The CDR3 covers 16 residues. DNA for the CDR3: TGTGCCAGCAGTCGCCTCGTGGTTAGCTCCTACAATGAGCAGTTCTTC. Translating it yields CASSRLVVSSYNEQFF.

The CDR3 sequence is CASKMDRGGEKLFF. CDR3 nucleotides: TGTGCCAGCAAAATGGACAGGGGTGGTGAAAAACTGTTTTTT. The chain links TRBV27 to TRBJ1-4; 9 nucleotides align to TRBD1. There are 14 residues in the CDR3. Germline V gives CDR1 MNHEY, CDR2 SMNVEV (reference sequence). Losses at the gene ends were 7 bases for V and 7 bases for J; bases not matched to a gene: 7.

The chain employs TRBV6-5 and TRBJ2-7, with D possibly TRBD2 on 6 matching bases. Trimming stripped 2 bases from V and 4 bases from J, with 18 bases between. Germline V gives CDR1 MNHEY, CDR2 SVGAGI. The CDR3 spans 16 residues. DNA of the CDR3: TGTGCCAGCAGTTACGAGGGCGTCGGGAGTGCATACGAGCAGTACTTC. Translated, it gives CASSYEGVGSAYEQYF.

The V and J genes are TRBV28 and TRBJ2-7, with TRBD2 matching 8 bases. J lost 4 bases, V lost 11 bases, and 7 bases had no gene match. Per the germline V gene, CDR1 is MDHEN and CDR2 is SYDVKM. This CDR3 comprises 12 residues. The CDR3 DNA reads TGTGCCTCAAGCGGGAGACGTTACGAGCAGTACTTC. As protein: CASSGRRYEQYF. The complete variable domain, with remaining parts taken from reference TRBV28 and TRBJ2-7, reads DVKVTQSSRYLVKRTGEKVFLECVQDMDHENMFWYRQDPGLGLRLIYFSYDVKMKEKGDIPEGYSVSREKKERFSLILESASTNQTSMYLCASSGRRYEQYFGPGTRLTVT.

This clone was recorded a few times. The genes are TRBV27 and TRBJ1-1; D gene ambiguous. CDR3 length: 11 residues. The V end was cut by 7 bases, the J end by 8 bases, with 11 bases between. Looked up from germline, CDR1 is MNHEY and CDR2 is SMNVEV (reference sequence). The CDR3 DNA is TGTGCCAGCAACTTCAGAGGAGAAGCTTTCTTT. It encodes CASNFRGEAFF.

The chain is built from TRBV6-4 and TRBJ1-4; D remains ambiguous. Germline assignment: CDR1 MRHNA and CDR2 SNTAGT. Trimming took off 6 bases at V and 7 bases at J, with 24 bases between the two ends. The CDR3 is 17 residues long. The chain's CDR3 is CASRPRGEPFGCEKLFF. The CDR3 nucleotides read TGTGCCAGCAGGCCGCGTGGAGAACCGTTTGGCTGTGAAAAACTGTTTTTT.

This clone has ten or more counts. V and J are TRBV7-8 and TRBJ1-5; D call uncertain. In germline, CDR1 is SGHVS, CDR2 FQNEAQ. This CDR3 comprises 15 residues. Trimming removed 5 bases at V and 5 bases at J, with 16 bases between. The CDR3 DNA is TGTGCCAGCAGCGACCGCTCCCACAGATATCAGCCCCAGCATTTT. Protein: CASSDRSHRYQPQHF.

J is TRBJ2-5 and V is TRBV11-1; TRBD1 matches at 7 bases. The CDR3 sequence is 16 residues long. Trimming removed 1 base from V and 11 bases from J; junction bases left unmatched: 16. The V gene's germline CDR1 is SGHAT and CDR2 FQDESV (reference sequence). The CDR3 loop is CASSLGGRDRARKQYF. The CDR3 DNA reads TGTGCCAGCAGCTTAGGGGGCCGAGACAGGGCCCGCAAGCAGTACTTC.

The chain is built from TRBV7-9 and TRBJ2-3, with D tentatively TRBD2 (6 bases). V lost 0 bases and J lost 1, with 8 bases in between. The CDR3 runs 15 residues. Per the germline V gene, CDR1 is SEHNR and CDR2 is FQNEAQ (reference sequence). Written as DNA, the CDR3 is TGTGCCAGCAGCTTAGCCGCGGGACGCACAGATACGCAGTATTTT. Translated, it gives CASSLAAGRTDTQYF.

This clone showed up just a few times. V is TRBV19 and J is TRBJ2-2; D unclear. The germline V and J ends were trimmed by 4 bases and 7 bases, with 7 bases remaining between them. CDR3 length equals 12 residues. CDR1 LNHDA and CDR2 SQIVND come from the germline V gene (reference sequence). The CDR3 nucleotides read TGTGCCAGTAGTAGACATTACGGGGAGCTGTTTTTT. This gives the protein CASSRHYGELFF.

The V call is TRBV4-2, the J call TRBJ2-3; TRBD2 matches at 11 bases. This CDR3 is built from 15 residues. Germline V gene sequence: CDR1 LGHNA, CDR2 YNFKEQ. V was pared by 1 base and J by 8 bases, with 5 bases of the junction left unmatched. The CDR3 DNA reads TGTGCCAGCAGCCAAGCTAGCGGGAGGTCGGGTACGCAGTATTTT. It is translated as CASSQASGRSGTQYF.

The chain has TRBV25-1 and TRBJ2-3; perhaps TRBD2 as D (6 bases). This CDR3 region has 15 residues. Germline loops: CDR1 MGHDK, CDR2 SYGVNS. Trimming took off 2 bases at V and 3 bases at J, with 12 bases between the two ends. The CDR3 loop is CASSERETYTDTQYF. Here the CDR3 DNA reads TGTGCCAGCAGTGAACGGGAGACCTATACAGATACGCAGTATTTT.